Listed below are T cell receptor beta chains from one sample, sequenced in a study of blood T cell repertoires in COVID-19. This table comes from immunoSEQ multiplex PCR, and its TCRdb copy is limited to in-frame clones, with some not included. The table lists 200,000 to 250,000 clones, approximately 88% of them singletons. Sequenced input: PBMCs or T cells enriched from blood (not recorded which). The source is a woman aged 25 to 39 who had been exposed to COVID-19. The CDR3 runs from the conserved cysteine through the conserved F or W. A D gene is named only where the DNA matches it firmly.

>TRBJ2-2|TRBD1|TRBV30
CAWMNRGRVSPGELFF
TGTGCCTGGATGAACAGGGGGCGGGTATCACCCGGGGAGCTGTTTTTT
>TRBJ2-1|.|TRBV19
CASTREKSYNEQFF
TGTGCCAGTACCCGGGAGAAGTCCTACAATGAGCAGTTCTTC
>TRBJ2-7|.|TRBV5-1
CASSLSQGKGEQYF
TGCGCCAGCAGCTTGTCTCAGGGGAAAGGCGAGCAGTACTTC
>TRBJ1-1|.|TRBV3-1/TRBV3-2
CASSQLPGWRENTEAFF
TGTGCCAGCAGCCAACTTCCGGGCTGGCGGGAGAACACTGAAGCTTTCTTT
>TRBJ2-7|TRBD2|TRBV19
CASSIEGLAEHYEQYF
TGTGCCAGTAGTATAGAGGGACTAGCGGAACACTACGAGCAGTACTTC
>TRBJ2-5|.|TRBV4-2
CASSQHAGREQETQYF
TGTGCCAGCAGCCAACACGCAGGGCGGGAACAAGAGACCCAGTACTTC
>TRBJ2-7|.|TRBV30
CAWSTLEGRAYEQYF
TGTGCCTGGAGTACCCTCGAGGGTCGCGCCTACGAGCAGTACTTC
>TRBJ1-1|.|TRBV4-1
CASSQIRLGDEAFF
TGCGCCAGCAGCCAAATACGGCTGGGAGATGAAGCTTTCTTT
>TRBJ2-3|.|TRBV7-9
CASSLVGGDGSNTQYF
TGTGCCAGCAGCTTAGTAGGGGGAGATGGGTCGAATACGCAGTATTTT
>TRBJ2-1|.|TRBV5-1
CASSFRQGTTNEQFF
TGCGCCAGCAGCTTTCGACAGGGGACTACCAATGAGCAGTTCTTC
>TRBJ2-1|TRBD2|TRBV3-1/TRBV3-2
CASSQFSPLAGGEQFF
TGTGCCAGCAGCCAATTTTCACCCCTAGCGGGAGGTGAGCAGTTCTTC
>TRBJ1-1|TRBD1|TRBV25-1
CASSLLTGENTEAFF
TGTGCCAGCAGTTTACTGACAGGGGAGAACACTGAAGCTTTCTTT
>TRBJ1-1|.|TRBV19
CASSIGGGHTEAFF
TGTGCCAGTAGTATCGGAGGCGGACACACTGAAGCTTTCTTT
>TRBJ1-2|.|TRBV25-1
CASSESGRAYGYTF
TGTGCCAGCAGTGAATCGGGCAGGGCCTATGGCTACACCTTC
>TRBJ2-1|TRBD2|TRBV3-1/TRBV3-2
CASRQNPGTSGRDNNEQFF
TGTGCCAGCAGGCAGAATCCCGGGACTAGCGGGAGGGATAACAATGAGCAGTTCTTC
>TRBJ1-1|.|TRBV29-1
CSVSQGLTEAFF
TGCAGCGTTTCACAGGGATTGACCGAAGCTTTCTTT